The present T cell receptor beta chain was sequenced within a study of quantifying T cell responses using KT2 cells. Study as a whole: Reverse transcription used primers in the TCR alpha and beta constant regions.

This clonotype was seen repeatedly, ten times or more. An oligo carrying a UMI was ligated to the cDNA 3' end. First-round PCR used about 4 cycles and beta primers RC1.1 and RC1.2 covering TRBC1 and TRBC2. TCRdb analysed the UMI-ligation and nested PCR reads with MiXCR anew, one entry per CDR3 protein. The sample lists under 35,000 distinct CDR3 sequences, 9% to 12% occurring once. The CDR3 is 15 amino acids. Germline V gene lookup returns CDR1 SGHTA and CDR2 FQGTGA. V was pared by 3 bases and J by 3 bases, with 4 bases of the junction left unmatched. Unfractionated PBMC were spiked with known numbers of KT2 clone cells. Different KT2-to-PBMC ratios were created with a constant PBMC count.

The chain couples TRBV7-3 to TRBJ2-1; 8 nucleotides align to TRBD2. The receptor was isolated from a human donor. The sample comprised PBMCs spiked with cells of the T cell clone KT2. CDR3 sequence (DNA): TGTGCCAGCAGCTTTACCAGCGGGGGCTACAATGAGCAGTTCTTC. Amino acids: CASSFTSGGYNEQFF.